This TCR beta chain was sequenced during a study of T cells after posttransplantation cyclophosphamide. This clone was picked up many times. The target antigen is unknown. Cyclophosphamide on days +3 and +4 followed busulfan-fludarabine conditioning and a marrow graft. General study results and limits: Tissue-infiltrating T cells from skin or gut overlapped little with blood T cells.

Libraries were prepared by immunoSEQ multiplex PCR; TCRdb keeps only in-frame clonotypes and omits some of them. Recorded here are thousands of clones, none singletons. The CDR3 length is 14 residues. The germline V gene encodes CDR1 SGHKS and CDR2 YYEKEE (reference sequence). The V end was cut by 0 bases, the J end by 9 bases, with 13 bases between. The material sequenced was PBMCs, taken after allogeneic stem cell transplant with posttransplant cyclophosphamide. The clonotype comes from a male patient between 25 and 40 years old who received an allogeneic stem cell transplant from a related donor, was CMV-positive, and had acute GVHD only. These T cells may partly come from the graft donor. The chain uses TRBV5-5 and TRBJ2-1; tentatively, D is TRBD2 (6 bases). Here the CDR3 reads CASSLAPGRGEQFF. CDR3 sequence (DNA): TGTGCCAGCAGCTTGGCCCCAGGGCGGGGTGAGCAGTTCTTC.